A selection of T cell receptor beta chains follows, all from one sample in a study of T cells in Graves' hyperthyroidism and ophthalmopathy. One entry per CDR3 protein, called by TCRdb with MiXCR from the multiplex PCR reads. The sample includes 400,000 to 600,000 distinct CDR3 sequences, 20% to 25% of them seen just once. The sequenced material came from blood. These receptors originate from a young man with Graves' hyperthyroidism. CDR3s include the opening cysteine and the closing phenylalanine or tryptophan. Each record gives: CDR3 protein, CDR3 DNA, D gene, V gene, clone size, J gene. A D gene is named only where the DNA matches it firmly. Clone size is stated in some rows and not others, as once, few, many or a class when expanded.

CASSPSTGDIQPQHF	TGTGCCAGCTCACCGTCGACAGGGGACATACAGCCCCAGCATTTT	TRBD1	TRBV18	NA	TRBJ1-5
CASKGGGGVGTEAFF	TGTGCCAGCAAAGGAGGCGGGGGGGTGGGCACTGAAGCTTTCTTT	NA	TRBV6-5	many	TRBJ1-1
CASSERAVGPLETQYF	TGTGCCAGCAGTGAACGGGCGGTCGGGCCCCTAGAGACCCAGTACTTC	NA	TRBV2	many	TRBJ2-5
CSASPPRGGGANEQYF	TGCAGTGCTAGCCCCCCTAGGGGCGGGGGGGCGAACGAGCAGTACTTC	TRBD2	TRBV20-1	many	TRBJ2-7
CASSLPEDGTQYF	TGTGCCAGCAGTCTACCTGAGGATGGGACCCAGTACTTC	NA	TRBV6-5	many	TRBJ2-5
CASSVHTYDQYF	TGTGCCAGCAGTGTACACACCTACGATCAGTACTTC	NA	TRBV6-1	NA	TRBJ2-7
CASGTLAGANQETQYF	TGTGCTAGTGGAACCCTAGCGGGGGCCAACCAAGAGACCCAGTACTTC	TRBD2	TRBV12-5	NA	TRBJ2-5
CSAALRRTSAETQYF	TGCAGTGCCGCCCTACGCCGGACTAGCGCCGAGACCCAGTACTTC	TRBD2	TRBV20-1	once	TRBJ2-5
CSAREEGDTTYEQYF	TGCAGTGCTAGAGAAGAAGGTGACACAACCTACGAGCAGTACTTC	NA	TRBV20-1	few	TRBJ2-7
CASIPSSQGREYEQYF	TGTGCCAGCATCCCCTCCTCGCAGGGAAGGGAGTACGAGCAGTACTTC	NA	TRBV6-5	many	TRBJ2-7
CASTGRASYGYTF	TGTGCCAGCACAGGCAGGGCTAGCTATGGCTACACCTTC	NA	TRBV6-1	many	TRBJ1-2
CSASPAISGANVLTF	TGCAGTGCTAGCCCGGCCATCTCTGGGGCCAACGTCCTGACTTTC	NA	TRBV20-1	many	TRBJ2-6
CASSQGNGNTIYF	TGTGCCAGCTCCCAGGGGAACGGAAACACCATATATTTT	NA	TRBV18	few	TRBJ1-3
CSARDRGNTGELFF	TGCAGTGCTAGGGACAGGGGGAACACCGGGGAGCTGTTTTTT	TRBD1	TRBV20-1	many	TRBJ2-2
CSARDQGAYEQYF	TGCAGTGCTAGAGATCAGGGGGCCTACGAGCAGTACTTC	TRBD1	TRBV20-1	NA	TRBJ2-7
CASSLGDGSYEQYF	TGTGCCAGCAGCTTGGGAGACGGATCCTACGAGCAGTACTTC	NA	TRBV5-4	many	TRBJ2-7
CASSQDPKTGHLKTSGYTF	TGCGCCAGCAGCCAAGATCCCAAAACAGGGCATCTTAAAACTAGTGGCTACACCTTC	NA	TRBV4-1	few	TRBJ1-2